This TCR beta chain was profiled in a study of T cell responses to AZD1222 COVID-19 vaccine. Points on this clone: Its antigen is still unknown.

Germline values: CDR1 MNHNY, CDR2 SVGAGI (reference sequence). J was trimmed by 3 bases and V by 7 bases; bases with no gene match: 6. The CDR3 extends over 15 amino acids. General study points: Distributed over spike, vaccine-associated CD4 TCRs predominated at 160-218 and 743-854. Nearly half of unique spike-specific TCRs reportedly avoided B.1.351 and B.1.1.7 mutated regions. Once two AZD1222 doses were given, Spike-specific TCR breadth and depth went up.

Profiled with immunoSEQ multiplex PCR; TCRdb holds only in-frame clones, not every one. Seen here are 90,000 to 150,000 clones, 70% to 90% observed once, and the top ten hold roughly 2.4%. Sequencing used peripheral blood, obtained on day 0 of AZD1222 vaccination. The rearrangement links TRBV6-6 to TRBJ1-6; 7 bases match TRBD1. The TCR sequence derives from an adult in good health. CDR3 DNA: TGTGCCAGCACCTTGACAGGGTACTATAATTCACCCCTCCACTTT. It yields the protein CASTLTGYYNSPLHF.